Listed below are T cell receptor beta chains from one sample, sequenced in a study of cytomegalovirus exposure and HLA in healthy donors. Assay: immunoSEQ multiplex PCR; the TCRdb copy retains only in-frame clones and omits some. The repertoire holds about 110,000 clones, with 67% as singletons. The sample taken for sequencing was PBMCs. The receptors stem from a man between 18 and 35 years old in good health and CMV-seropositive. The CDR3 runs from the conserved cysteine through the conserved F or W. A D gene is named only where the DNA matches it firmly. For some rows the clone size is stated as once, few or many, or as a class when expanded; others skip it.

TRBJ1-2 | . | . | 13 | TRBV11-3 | TGTGCCAGCAGCCCTGGACAGAACTATGGCTACACCTTC | CASSPGQNYGYTF
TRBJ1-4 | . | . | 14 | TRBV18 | TGTGCCAGCTCGCAAACAGGGTCTAATGAAAAACTGTTTTTT | CASSQTGSNEKLFF
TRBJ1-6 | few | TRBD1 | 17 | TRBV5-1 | TGCGCCAGCAGCTTGTCCCCCGGGACAGGGTTAAGGTCACCCCTCCACTTT | CASSLSPGTGLRSPLHF
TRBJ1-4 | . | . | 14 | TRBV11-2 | TGTGCCAGCAGGCGGGGCGCCGCTAATGAAAAACTGTTTTTT | CASRRGAANEKLFF
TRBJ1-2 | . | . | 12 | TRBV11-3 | TGTGCCAGCAGCTTACAGGGCTATGGCTACACCTTC | CASSLQGYGYTF
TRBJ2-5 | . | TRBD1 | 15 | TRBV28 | TGTGCCAGCAGCCCCCCCGACAGGGGGGGAGAGACCCAGTACTTC | CASSPPDRGGETQYF
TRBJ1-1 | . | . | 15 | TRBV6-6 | TGTGCCAGCAGTTACGGTCGGGGGGCGAACACTGAAGCTTTCTTT | CASSYGRGANTEAFF
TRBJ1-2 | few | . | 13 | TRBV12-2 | TGTGCAAGTCGCTTTACAGGGGTCTATGGCTACACCTTC | CASRFTGVYGYTF
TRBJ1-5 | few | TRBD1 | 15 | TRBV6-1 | TGTGCCAGCAGTGCCGGGACAGGGGGCAATCAGCCCCAGCATTTT | CASSAGTGGNQPQHF
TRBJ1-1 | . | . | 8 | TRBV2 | TGTGCCAGGGGAGAGGCTTTCTTT | CARGEAFF
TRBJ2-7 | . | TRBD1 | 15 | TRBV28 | TGTGCCAGCACTACGGGACAGGCGGGCTCCTACGAGCAGTACTTC | CASTTGQAGSYEQYF
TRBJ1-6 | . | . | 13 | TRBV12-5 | TGTGCTAGTGGTTTCGGGGGGAATTCACCCCTCCACTTT | CASGFGGNSPLHF
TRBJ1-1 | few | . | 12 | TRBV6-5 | TGTGCCAGCGGTGGGGGCTATGCTGAAGCTTTCTTT | CASGGGYAEAFF
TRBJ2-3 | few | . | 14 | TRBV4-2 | TGTGCCAGCACTTTAACGGGGGGCGGGGATACGCAGTATTTT | CASTLTGGGDTQYF
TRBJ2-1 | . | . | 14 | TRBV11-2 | TGTGCCAGCAGCCCGCTGACACGTTGGAATGAGCAGTTCTTC | CASSPLTRWNEQFF
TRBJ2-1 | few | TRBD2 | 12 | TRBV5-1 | TGCGCCAGCAGCTTGGGGGGGGGTGAGCAGTTCTTC | CASSLGGGEQFF